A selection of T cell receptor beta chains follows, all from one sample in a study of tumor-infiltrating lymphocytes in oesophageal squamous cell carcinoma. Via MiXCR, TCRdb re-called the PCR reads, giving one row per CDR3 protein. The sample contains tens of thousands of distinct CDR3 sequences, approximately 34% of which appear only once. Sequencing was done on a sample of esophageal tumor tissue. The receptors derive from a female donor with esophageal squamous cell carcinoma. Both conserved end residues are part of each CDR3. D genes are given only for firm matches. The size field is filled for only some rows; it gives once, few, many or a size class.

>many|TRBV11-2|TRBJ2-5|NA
CASSLRRGRGGETQYF
TGTGCCAGCAGCTTAAGAAGGGGGAGGGGGGGGGAGACCCAGTACTTC
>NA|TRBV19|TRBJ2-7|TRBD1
CASSIGQGTYEQYF
TGTGCCAGTAGTATTGGACAGGGGACCTACGAGCAGTACTTC
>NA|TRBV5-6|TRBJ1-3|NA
CASSFGTASSGNTIYF
TGTGCCAGCAGCTTTGGGACCGCATCCTCTGGAAACACCATATATTTT
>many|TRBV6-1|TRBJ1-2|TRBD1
CASSPGGYGYTF
TGTGCCAGCAGTCCAGGGGGCTATGGCTACACCTTC
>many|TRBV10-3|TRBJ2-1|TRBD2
CAIRVAGAGNEQFF
TGTGCCATCAGGGTAGCGGGAGCAGGCAATGAGCAGTTCTTC
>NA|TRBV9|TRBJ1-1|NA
CASSVSLGQMNTEAFF
TGTGCCAGCAGCGTCTCCCTAGGGCAGATGAACACTGAAGCTTTCTTT
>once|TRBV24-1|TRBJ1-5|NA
CATSDLSINQPQHF
TGTGCCACCAGTGATTTGAGCATCAATCAGCCCCAGCATTTT
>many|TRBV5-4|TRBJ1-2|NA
CASSLAAEGYGYTF
TGTGCCAGCAGCTTGGCCGCGGAGGGGTATGGCTACACCTTC
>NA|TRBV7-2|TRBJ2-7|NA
CASSVLVGSYEQYF
TGTGCCAGCAGCGTCCTAGTGGGGTCCTACGAGCAGTACTTC
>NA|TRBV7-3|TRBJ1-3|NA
CASSLNTGNTIYF
TGTGCCAGCAGCTTAAATACTGGAAACACCATATATTTT
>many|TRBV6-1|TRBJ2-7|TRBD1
CASSSLTGMNEQYF
TGTGCCAGCAGTTCCCTGACAGGGATGAACGAGCAGTACTTC
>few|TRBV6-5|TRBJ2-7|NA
CASSYSKIPFEQYF
TGTGCCAGCAGTTACTCGAAAATCCCTTTTGAGCAGTACTTC
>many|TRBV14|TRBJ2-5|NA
CASSQLISADYRETQYF
TGTGCCAGCAGCCAACTCATTTCCGCGGATTATCGGGAGACCCAGTACTTC
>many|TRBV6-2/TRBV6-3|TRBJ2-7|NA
CASTTGWNEQYF
TGTGCCAGCACCACGGGGTGGAACGAGCAGTACTTC
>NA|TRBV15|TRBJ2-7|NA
CATSRDSYEQYF
TGTGCCACCAGCAGAGATAGCTACGAGCAGTACTTC
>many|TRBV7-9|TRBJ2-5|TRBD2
CASSLKGLAAEETQYF
TGTGCCAGCAGCTTAAAGGGACTAGCTGCAGAAGAGACCCAGTACTTC
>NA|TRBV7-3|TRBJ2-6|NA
CASSLTAFGANVLTF
TGTGCCAGCAGCTTAACAGCGTTTGGGGCCAACGTCCTGACTTTC
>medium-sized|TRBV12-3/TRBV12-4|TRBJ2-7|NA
CASSWASAGEQYF
TGTGCCAGCAGTTGGGCCTCTGCAGGGGAGCAGTACTTC
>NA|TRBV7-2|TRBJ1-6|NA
CASSYSGTTYEQYF
TGTGCCAGCAGCTACAGCGGGACCACCTACGAGCAGTACTTT
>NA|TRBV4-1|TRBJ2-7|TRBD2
CASSQDRRETGQYF
TGCGCCAGCAGCCAAGATCGGCGGGAGACTGGGCAGTACTTC
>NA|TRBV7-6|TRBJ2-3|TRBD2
CASSKTSGESDTQYF
TGTGCTAGCAGCAAGACTAGCGGGGAATCAGATACGCAGTATTTT
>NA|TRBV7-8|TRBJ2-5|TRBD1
CASQTGGTLQETQYF
TGTGCCAGTCAGACAGGGGGCACCCTCCAAGAGACCCAGTACTTC
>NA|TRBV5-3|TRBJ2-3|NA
CASSLGPGSTDTQYF
TGTGCCAGCAGCTTAGGACCCGGTAGCACAGATACGCAGTATTTT
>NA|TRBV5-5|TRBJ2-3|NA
CASSLASAQTSTDTQYF
TGTGCCAGCAGCTTGGCCTCGGCACAGACTAGCACAGATACGCAGTATTTT
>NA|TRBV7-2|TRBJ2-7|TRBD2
CASSDPTSGGLTIYEQYF
TGTGCCAGCTCAGACCCGACTAGCGGGGGTCTCACGATTTACGAGCAGTACTTC
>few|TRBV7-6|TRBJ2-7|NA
CASSSGTVEQYF
TGTGCCAGCAGCTCCGGGACGGTCGAGCAGTACTTC
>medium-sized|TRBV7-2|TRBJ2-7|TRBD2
CASSLGVSLAGSEQYF
TGTGCCAGCAGCTTAGGAGTCAGTCTAGCGGGATCCGAGCAGTACTTC
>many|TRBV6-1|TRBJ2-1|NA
CASREVNEQFF
TGTGCCAGCAGGGAGGTGAATGAGCAGTTCTTC
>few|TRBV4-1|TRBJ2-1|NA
CASRRQANSYNEQFF
TGCGCCAGCAGGCGACAGGCGAACTCCTACAATGAGCAGTTCTTC
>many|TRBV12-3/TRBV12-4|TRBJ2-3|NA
CASKLNTGDTQYF
TGTGCCAGCAAACTAAATACAGGGGATACGCAGTATTTT
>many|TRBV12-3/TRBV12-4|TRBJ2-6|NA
CASSPLREIWLHLRF
NA
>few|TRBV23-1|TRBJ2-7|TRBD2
CASSQIRALVAGGPYEQYF
TGCGCCAGCAGTCAGATTAGGGCTTTAGTCGCGGGAGGGCCCTACGAGCAGTACTTC
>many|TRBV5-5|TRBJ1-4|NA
CASSLEATPLLGEKLFF
TGTGCCAGCAGCTTGGAAGCGACTCCCCTCTTGGGAGAAAAACTGTTTTTT
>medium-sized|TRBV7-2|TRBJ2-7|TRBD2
CASSLRLASSYEQYF
TGTGCCAGCAGCCTCAGACTAGCCAGCTCCTACGAGCAGTACTTC
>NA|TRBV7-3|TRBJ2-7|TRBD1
CASSPGQGAYEQYF
TGTGCCAGCAGTCCTGGACAGGGAGCCTACGAGCAGTACTTC
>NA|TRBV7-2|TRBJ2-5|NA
CASSSDRVRLGETQYF
TGTGCCAGCAGCTCCGACAGAGTAAGGCTAGGAGAGACCCAGTACTTC
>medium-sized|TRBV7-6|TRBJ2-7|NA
CASSLAVGSNYEQYF
TGTGCCAGCAGCTTAGCGGTTGGTAGCAACTACGAGCAGTACTTC
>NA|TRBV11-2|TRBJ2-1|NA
CASSYRFEQFF
TGTGCCAGCAGCTACAGGTTTGAGCAGTTCTTC
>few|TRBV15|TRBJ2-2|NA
CATSRAALEVSGELFF
TGTGCCACCAGCAGAGCGGCCCTAGAGGTCTCCGGGGAGCTGTTTTTT
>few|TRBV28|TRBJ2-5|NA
CASSLFGEETQYF
TGTGCCAGCAGTTTATTCGGGGAAGAGACCCAGTACTTC
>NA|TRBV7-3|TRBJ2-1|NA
CASSLKGGTSYNEQFF
TGTGCCAGCAGCTTAAAGGGCGGGACCTCCTACAATGAGCAGTTCTTC
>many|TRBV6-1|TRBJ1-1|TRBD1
CASEKDRGRNTEAFF
TGTGCCAGCGAAAAGGACAGGGGGAGGAACACTGAAGCTTTCTTT
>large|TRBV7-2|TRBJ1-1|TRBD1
CASSQQGADTEAFF
TGTGCCAGCAGTCAACAGGGGGCTGACACTGAAGCTTTCTTT